The clone carrying this T cell receptor beta chain was detected ten times or more. It was with a sample-barcoded 5' primer and a J-beta primer mix that a second PCR of roughly 7 to 12 cycles was run. TCRdb reprocessed the 5' RACE reads via MiXCR and lists one record per CDR3 protein. Of some 1.7 million distinct CDR3 sequences detected, about 28% appear once; the ten largest clones hold 6.5% to 8.5%. The sample is drawn from a study of blood T cells in healthy people across ages. CDR1 and CDR2 (germline): SNHLY, FYNNEI. There are 12 residues in the CDR3. The V and J ends lost 6 bases and 8 bases, in that order; junction bases with no gene match: 5.

The sequencing sample was made of blood. The source of this sequence is a young woman in good health. The chain joins TRBV2 to TRBJ1-2, with 8 bases matching TRBD1. In nucleotides, the CDR3 is TGTGCCAGCAGAGGACAGGGCGGCGGCTACACCTTC. This translates into CASRGQGGGYTF.